This T cell receptor beta chain appears in the sequencing data of a study of blood T cells in healthy people across ages. General observations from the study: The percentage of naive T cells correlated strongly with TCR beta diversity. Because donor CMV status was unknown, expanded clonotype changes were possibly confounded.

CDR3 length equals 15 residues. Germline-derived CDR1 and CDR2 are KGHDR and SFDVKD. J was trimmed by 9 bases and V by 5 bases; bases with no gene match: 12. This clonotype occurred once. Its antigen is not identified. PCR was performed a second time for about 6 to 11 cycles using a sample-barcoded 5' primer and a J-beta primer mix. Each CDR3 protein is one row after TCRdb ran MiXCR on the 5' RACE reads. The sample records approximately 1,000,000 distinct CDR3 sequences, 35% to 40% being singletons. The clonotype was recovered from a man between 18 and 35 years old in good health. This chain links TRBV24-1 with TRBJ2-1; TRBD2 agrees at 7 bases. Material for sequencing was blood. The CDR3 DNA follows: TGTGCCACCAGTGGAGGACGAGCGGGGCGAGGTGAGCAGTTCTTC. It codes for CATSGGRAGRGEQFF.